The 3 T cell receptor beta chains reported below all come from one sample, sequenced in a study of shared clonotypes between healthy human individuals. Some clones are missing from TCRdb's copy, which holds only in-frame ones; the method was immunoSEQ multiplex PCR. The table includes just over 2,000,000 clones, roughly 94% detected once. The sequencing input was naive CD4+ T cells sorted from blood. Subset here: CD45RA+ positively selected. The receptors come from a young man in good health.

As concerns this clone: The sample has other DNA sequences that encode this CDR3 too. The gene calls are TRBV5-1 and TRBJ1-1; 7 nucleotides match TRBD1. V lost 4 bases and J lost 1; bases outside the gene matches: 4. CDR3 size: 14 residues. Germline values: CDR1 SGHRS, CDR2 YFSETQ. The CDR3 coding sequence is TGCGCCAGCAGCGGTGGGACAGCGAACACTGAAGCTTTCTTT. Its protein product is CASSGGTANTEAFF.

CDR3 region: CASSPGSNQPQHF. DNA of the CDR3: TGTGCCAGCAGCCCTGGAAGCAATCAGCCCCAGCATTTT. The V gene is TRBV7-6, the J gene TRBJ1-5, with D uncertain. This CDR3 is built from 13 residues. Trimming removed 5 bases at V and 1 base at J, with 6 bases between. Per germline, CDR1 SGHVS and CDR2 FNYEAQ.

This clone was detected once. This chain links TRBV30 with TRBJ2-5; tentatively, D is TRBD1 (5 bases). V gave up 0 bases and J gave up 9 bases, with 17 bases separating them. The germline gives CDR1 GTSNPN, CDR2 SVGIG (reference sequence). The length of the CDR3 is 14 residues. The CDR3 here is CAWSVRSGRDPQYF. The CDR3 DNA reads TGTGCCTGGAGTGTACGTTCTGGCAGGGATCCCCAGTACTTC. Drawing the rest from reference TRBV30 and TRBJ2-5, the complete variable domain is SQTIHQWPATLVQPVGSPLSLECTVEGTSNPNLYWYRQAAGRGLQLLFYSVGIGQISSEVPQNLSASRPQDRQFILSSKKLLLSDSGFYLCAWSVRSGRDPQYFGPGTRLLVL.